These 2 T cell receptor beta chains came from one sample sequenced in a study of prognosis after radiotherapy for stage I lung cancer. From genomic DNA, two-round multiplex PCR was used to amplify TCR beta CDR3. Used in first-round PCR were primers specific to each TRBV and TRBJ gene. Each CDR3 protein is one row after TCRdb ran MiXCR on the multiplex PCR reads. The sample includes 20,000 or so distinct CDR3 sequences, around 40% of them seen just once. The source was PBMCs, collected before or after stereotactic body radiation therapy (not recorded which). The receptors were sampled from a donor at least 50 years old with non-small cell lung cancer.

This clonotype was detected only a few times. The J gene is TRBJ1-6, the V gene TRBV6-1; D is ambiguous. The V gene's germline CDR1 is MNHNS and CDR2 SASEGT. V was clipped by 10 bases and J by 6 bases, with 10 bases between them. The CDR3 is 12 residues long. The CDR3 reads CAIRTGNSPLHF. As DNA, the CDR3 is TGTGCCATTCGGACGGGTAATTCACCCCTCCACTTT.

Worth noting for this clonotype: This may be a read error: a much more frequent sequence differs by one nucleotide. DNA for the CDR3: TGTGCCAGCATCTCTCGTCGGGGGGAGTCCTACAATGAGCAGTTCTTC. It encodes CASISRRGESYNEQFF. J is TRBJ2-1 and V is TRBV5-4; 7 bases fit TRBD2. V lost 6 bases to trimming and J lost 1 base; unmatched junction nucleotides: 10. The germline gives CDR1 SGHNT, CDR2 YYREEE (reference sequence). The CDR3 runs to 16 residues.